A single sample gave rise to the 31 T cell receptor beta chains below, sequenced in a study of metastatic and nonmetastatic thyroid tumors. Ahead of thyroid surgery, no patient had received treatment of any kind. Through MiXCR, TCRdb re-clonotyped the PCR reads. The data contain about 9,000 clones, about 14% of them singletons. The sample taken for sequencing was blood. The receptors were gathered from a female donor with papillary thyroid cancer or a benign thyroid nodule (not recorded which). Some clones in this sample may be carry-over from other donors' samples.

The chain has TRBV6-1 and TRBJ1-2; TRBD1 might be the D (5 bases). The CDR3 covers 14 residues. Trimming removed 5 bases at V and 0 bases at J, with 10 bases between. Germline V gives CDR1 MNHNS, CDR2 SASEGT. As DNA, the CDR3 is TGTGCCAGCAGTAAAGGGGCAGCTAACTATGGCTACACCTTC. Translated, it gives CASSKGAANYGYTF.

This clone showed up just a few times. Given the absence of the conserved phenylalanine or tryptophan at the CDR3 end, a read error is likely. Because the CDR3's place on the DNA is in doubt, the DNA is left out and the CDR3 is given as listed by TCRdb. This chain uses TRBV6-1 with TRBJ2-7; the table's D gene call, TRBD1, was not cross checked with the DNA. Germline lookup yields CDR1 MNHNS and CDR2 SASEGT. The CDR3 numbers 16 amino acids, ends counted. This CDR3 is CASRDGAATGSHEHYL.

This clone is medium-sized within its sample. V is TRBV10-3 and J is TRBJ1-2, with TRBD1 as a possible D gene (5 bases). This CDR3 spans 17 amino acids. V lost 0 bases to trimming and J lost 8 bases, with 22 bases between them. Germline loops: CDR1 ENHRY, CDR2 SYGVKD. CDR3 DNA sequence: TGTGCCATCAGTGAGTCGAGGGGCAGCCTTAATATCCAGGGCTACACCTTC. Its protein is CAISESRGSLNIQGYTF.

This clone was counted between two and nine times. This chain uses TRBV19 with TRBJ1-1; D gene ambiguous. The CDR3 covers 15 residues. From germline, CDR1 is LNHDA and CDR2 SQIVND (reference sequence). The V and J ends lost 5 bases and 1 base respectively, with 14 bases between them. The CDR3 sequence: CASSPGGEANTEAFF. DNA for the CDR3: TGTGCCAGTAGTCCCGGAGGAGAAGCGAACACTGAAGCTTTCTTT.

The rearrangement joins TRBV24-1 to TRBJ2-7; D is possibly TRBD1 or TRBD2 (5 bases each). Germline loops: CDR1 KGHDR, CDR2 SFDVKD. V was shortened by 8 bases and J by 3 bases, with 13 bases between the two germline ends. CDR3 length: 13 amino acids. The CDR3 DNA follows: TGTGCCACCATCGGGGCGCCCTTCTACGAGCAGTACTTC. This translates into CATIGAPFYEQYF.

CDR3 coding DNA: TGCGCCAGCAGCTTGAGGGGACTGGGCTCCTACGAGCAGTACTTC. Its translation: CASSLRGLGSYEQYF. The chain has TRBV5-1 and TRBJ2-7; TRBD2 is a possible D gene (6 bases). CDR1 is SGHRS and CDR2 is YFSETQ in the germline V gene. The V and J ends lost 1 base and 0 bases respectively, with 11 bases between them. CDR3 length: 15 amino acids. The whole variable domain, remainder taken from reference TRBV5-1 and TRBJ2-7, is KAGVTQTPRYLIKTRGQQVTLSCSPISGHRSVSWYQQTPGQGLQFLFEYFSETQRNKGNFPGRFSGRQFSNSRSEMNVSTLELGDSALYLCASSLRGLGSYEQYFGPGTRLTVT.

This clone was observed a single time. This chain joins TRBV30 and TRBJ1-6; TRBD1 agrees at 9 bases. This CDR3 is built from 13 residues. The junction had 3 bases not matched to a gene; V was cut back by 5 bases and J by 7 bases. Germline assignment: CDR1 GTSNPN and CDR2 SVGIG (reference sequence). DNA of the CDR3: TGTGCCTGGGGGGACAGGGAGAATTCACCCCTCCACTTT. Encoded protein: CAWGDRENSPLHF.

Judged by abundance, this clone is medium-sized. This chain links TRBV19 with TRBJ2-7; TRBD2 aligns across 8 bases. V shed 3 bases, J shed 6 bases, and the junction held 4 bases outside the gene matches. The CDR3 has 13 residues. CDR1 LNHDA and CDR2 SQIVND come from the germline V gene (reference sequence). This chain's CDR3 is CASSIGLAGEQYF. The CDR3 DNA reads TGTGCCAGTAGTATCGGACTAGCAGGCGAGCAGTACTTC.

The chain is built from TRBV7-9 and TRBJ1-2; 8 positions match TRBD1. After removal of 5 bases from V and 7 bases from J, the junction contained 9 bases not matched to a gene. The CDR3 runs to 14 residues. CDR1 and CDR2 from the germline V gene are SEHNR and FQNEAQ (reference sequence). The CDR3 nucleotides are TGTGCCAGCAGCCTCAGGGGGCAGTCTACTGGCTACACCTTC. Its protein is CASSLRGQSTGYTF.

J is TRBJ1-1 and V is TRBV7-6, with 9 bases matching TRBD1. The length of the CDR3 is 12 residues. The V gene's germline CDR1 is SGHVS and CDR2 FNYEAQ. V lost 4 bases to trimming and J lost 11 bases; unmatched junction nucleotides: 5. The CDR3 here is CASSSGTGRAFF. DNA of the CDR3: TGTGCCAGCAGCTCGGGGACAGGGAGGGCTTTCTTT.

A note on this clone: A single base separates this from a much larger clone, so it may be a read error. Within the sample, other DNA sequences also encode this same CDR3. The CDR3 is CSVSGAKDTQYF. In DNA form, the CDR3 reads TGTAGCGTATCGGGGGCGAAAGATACGCAGTATTTT. This chain uses TRBV29-1 with TRBJ2-3; D may match TRBD1 or TRBD2 (6 bases each). The CDR3 is 12 residues long. In germline, CDR1 is SQVTM, CDR2 ANQGSEA.

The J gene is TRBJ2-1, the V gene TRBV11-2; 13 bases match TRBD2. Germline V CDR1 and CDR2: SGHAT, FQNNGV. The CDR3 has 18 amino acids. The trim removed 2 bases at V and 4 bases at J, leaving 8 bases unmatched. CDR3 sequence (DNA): TGTGCCAGCAGCTTACTCCCCGGGGGACTAGCGGGGTACAATGAGCAGTTCTTC. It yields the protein CASSLLPGGLAGYNEQFF.

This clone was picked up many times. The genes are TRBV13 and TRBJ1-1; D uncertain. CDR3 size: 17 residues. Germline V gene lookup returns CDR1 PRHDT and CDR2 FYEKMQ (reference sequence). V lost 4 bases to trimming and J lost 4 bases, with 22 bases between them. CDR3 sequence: CASSSRRPQGRVTEAFF. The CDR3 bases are TGTGCCAGCAGCTCTCGCCGTCCTCAAGGTCGTGTCACTGAAGCTTTCTTT.

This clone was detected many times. In DNA, the CDR3 is TGCGCCAGCAGCCAAGATGGTAGGGTTGGGGGCCAAGAGACCCAGTACTTC. Translating gives CASSQDGRVGGQETQYF. The rearrangement joins TRBV4-1 to TRBJ2-5; D might be TRBD1 or TRBD2, each matching 5 bases. Germline assignment: CDR1 MGHRA and CDR2 YSYEKL. V was shortened by 0 bases and J by 1 base, with 15 bases between the two germline ends. This CDR3 comprises 17 residues.

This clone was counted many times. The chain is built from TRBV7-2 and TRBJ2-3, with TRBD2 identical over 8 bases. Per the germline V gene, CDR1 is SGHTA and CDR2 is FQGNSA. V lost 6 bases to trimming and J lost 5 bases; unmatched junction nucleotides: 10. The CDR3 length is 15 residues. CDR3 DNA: TGTGCCAGCAGATCCGGGGGGGCACAAAGAGATACGCAGTATTTT. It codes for CASRSGGAQRDTQYF.

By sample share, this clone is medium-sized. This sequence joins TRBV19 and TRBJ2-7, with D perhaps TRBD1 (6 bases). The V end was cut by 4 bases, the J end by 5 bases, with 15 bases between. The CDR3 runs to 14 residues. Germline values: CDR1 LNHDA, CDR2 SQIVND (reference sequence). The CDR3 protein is CASSTEQGFHEQYF. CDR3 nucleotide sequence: TGTGCCAGTAGTACTGAACAGGGTTTCCACGAGCAGTACTTC.

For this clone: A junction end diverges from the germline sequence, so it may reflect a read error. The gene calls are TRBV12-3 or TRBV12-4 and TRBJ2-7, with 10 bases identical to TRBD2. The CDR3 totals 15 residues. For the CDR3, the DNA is TGTGCCGGCAGCAACGGACTAGCGGTAAGCTACGAGCAGTACTTC. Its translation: CAGSNGLAVSYEQYF.

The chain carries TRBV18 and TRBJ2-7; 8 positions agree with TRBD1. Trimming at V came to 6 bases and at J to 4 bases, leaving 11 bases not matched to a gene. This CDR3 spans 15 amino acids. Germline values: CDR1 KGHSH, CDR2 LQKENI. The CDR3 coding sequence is TGTGCCAGCTCCCCTTACGGACAGGGAAAATACGAGCAGTACTTC. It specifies CASSPYGQGKYEQYF.

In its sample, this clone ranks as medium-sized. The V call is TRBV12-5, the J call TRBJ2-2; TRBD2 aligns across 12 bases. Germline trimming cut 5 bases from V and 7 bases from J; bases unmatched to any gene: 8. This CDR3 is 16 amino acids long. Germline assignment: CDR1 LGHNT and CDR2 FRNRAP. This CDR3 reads CASGGLAGYVVGELFF. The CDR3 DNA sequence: TGTGCTAGTGGTGGACTAGCGGGGTACGTGGTCGGGGAGCTGTTTTTT.

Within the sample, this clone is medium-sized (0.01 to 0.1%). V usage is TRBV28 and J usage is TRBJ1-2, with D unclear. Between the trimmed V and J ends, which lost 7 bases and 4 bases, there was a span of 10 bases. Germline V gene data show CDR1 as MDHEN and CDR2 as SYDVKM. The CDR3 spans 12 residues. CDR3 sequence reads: CASTRDFYGYTF. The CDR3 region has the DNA TGTGCCAGCACGCGCGATTTCTATGGCTACACCTTC.

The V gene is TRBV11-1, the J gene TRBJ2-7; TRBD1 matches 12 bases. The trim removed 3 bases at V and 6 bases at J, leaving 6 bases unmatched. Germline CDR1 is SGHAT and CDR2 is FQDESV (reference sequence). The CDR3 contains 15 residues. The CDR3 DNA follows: TGTGCCAGCAGCTTGGGACAGGGGGCGCGTCGCGAGCAGTACTTC. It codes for CASSLGQGARREQYF.

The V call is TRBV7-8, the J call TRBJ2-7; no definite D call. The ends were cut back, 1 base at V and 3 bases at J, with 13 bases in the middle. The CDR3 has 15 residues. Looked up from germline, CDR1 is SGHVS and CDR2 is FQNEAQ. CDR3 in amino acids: CASSLEGGRNYEQYF. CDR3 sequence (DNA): TGTGCCAGCAGCTTAGAGGGTGGAAGGAACTACGAGCAGTACTTC.

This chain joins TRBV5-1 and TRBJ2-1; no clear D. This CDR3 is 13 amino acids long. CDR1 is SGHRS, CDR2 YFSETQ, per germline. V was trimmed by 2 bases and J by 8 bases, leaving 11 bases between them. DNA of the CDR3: TGCGCCAGCAGCTTAGATAGTGCCTATGAGCAGTTCTTC. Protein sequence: CASSLDSAYEQFF.

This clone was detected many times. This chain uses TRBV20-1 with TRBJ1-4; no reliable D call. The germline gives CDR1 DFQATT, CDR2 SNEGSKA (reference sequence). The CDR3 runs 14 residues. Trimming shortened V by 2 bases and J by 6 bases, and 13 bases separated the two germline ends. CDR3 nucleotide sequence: TGCAGTGCTAGATTGGGCCACCGACATGAAAAACTGTTTTTT. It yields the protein CSARLGHRHEKLFF.

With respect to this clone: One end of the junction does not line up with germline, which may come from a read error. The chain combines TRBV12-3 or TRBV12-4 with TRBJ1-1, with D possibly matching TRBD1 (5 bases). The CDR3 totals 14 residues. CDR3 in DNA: TGTGCCAGCAGTTTATACCGAACGGACACTGAAGCCTTCTTT. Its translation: CASSLYRTDTEAFF.

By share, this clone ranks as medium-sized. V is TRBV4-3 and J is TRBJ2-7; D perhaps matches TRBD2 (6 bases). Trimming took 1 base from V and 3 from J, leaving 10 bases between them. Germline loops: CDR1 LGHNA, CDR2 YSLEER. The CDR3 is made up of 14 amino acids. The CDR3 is CASSQGRGIYEQYF. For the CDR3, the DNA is TGCGCCAGCAGCCAAGGCCGGGGGATCTACGAGCAGTACTTC.

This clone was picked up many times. DNA for the CDR3: TGCAGTGCTAGCCAGAACACTGAAGCTTTCTTT. It translates to CSASQNTEAFF. The chain couples TRBV20-1 to TRBJ1-1; no reliable D call. Per the germline V gene, CDR1 is DFQATT and CDR2 is SNEGSKA (reference sequence). V was shortened by 3 bases and J by 1 base, with 3 bases between the two germline ends. This CDR3 has 11 residues.

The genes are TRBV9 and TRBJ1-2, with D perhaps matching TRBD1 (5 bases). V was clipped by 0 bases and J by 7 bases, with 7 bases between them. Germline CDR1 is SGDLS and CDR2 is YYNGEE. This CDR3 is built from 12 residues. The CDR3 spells CASSVAGVGYTF. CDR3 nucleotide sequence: TGTGCCAGCAGCGTAGCGGGGGTTGGCTACACCTTC.

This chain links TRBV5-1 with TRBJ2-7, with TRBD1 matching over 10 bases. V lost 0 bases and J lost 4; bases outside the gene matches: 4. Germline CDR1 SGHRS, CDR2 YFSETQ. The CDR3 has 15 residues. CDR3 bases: TGCGCCAGCAGCTTGGCCGGGACAGGGGTTTACGAGCAGTACTTC. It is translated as CASSLAGTGVYEQYF.

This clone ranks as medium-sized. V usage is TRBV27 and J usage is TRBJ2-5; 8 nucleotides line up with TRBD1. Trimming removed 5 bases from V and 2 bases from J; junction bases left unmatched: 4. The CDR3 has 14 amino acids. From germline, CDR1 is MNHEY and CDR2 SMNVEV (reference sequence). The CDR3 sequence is CASSKGTGQETQYF. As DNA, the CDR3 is TGTGCCAGCAGTAAAGGGACAGGTCAAGAGACCCAGTACTTC.

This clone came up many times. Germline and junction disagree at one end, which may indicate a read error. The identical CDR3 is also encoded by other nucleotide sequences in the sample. The CDR3 DNA is TGCAGCGTTGCCCGGAACACCGGGGAGCTGTTTTTC. It encodes CSVARNTGELFF. The V call is TRBV29-1, the J call TRBJ2-2; D is possibly TRBD2 (5 bases). The CDR3 covers 12 residues. In germline, CDR1 is SQVTM, CDR2 ANQGSEA.